The clone carrying this TCR beta chain was seen only a few times. Trimming removed 1 base at V and 2 bases at J, with 11 bases between. CDR1 is MGHDK, CDR2 SYGVNS, per germline. The CDR3 has 15 amino acids. The data belong to a study of response to subunit inactivated influenza vaccine. TCRdb re-analysed the RT-PCR reads in MiXCR, keeping a single row per CDR3 protein. The data contain 200,000 to 300,000 distinct CDR3 sequences, less than 15% of them seen just once; the ten biggest clones take up under 10%. The input for sequencing was non-naive T cells sorted from PBMCs, taken around two weeks before vaccination. The sequence was obtained from a middle-aged man who received an inactivated influenza vaccine. This chain links TRBV25-1 with TRBJ1-1; the D is unclear. The DNA of the CDR3 is TGTGCCAGCAGTGAATCTAGACGGAGTAACACTGAAGCTTTCTTT. This sequence encodes CASSESRRSNTEAFF.